The sequence of this T cell receptor beta chain was determined in a study of shared clonotypes between healthy human individuals. Study results and limitations: Unshared clonotypes carried lower generation probabilities than those common to all four donors.

Sequencing used immunoSEQ multiplex PCR; TCRdb keeps in-frame clones, though not all of them. The repertoire holds 1.5 million to 2.5 million clones, roughly 94% seen once, with 1% to 1.5% in the top ten. Germline V gene lookup returns CDR1 SQVTM and CDR2 ANQGSEA. Trimming removed 3 bases from V and 2 bases from J, with 13 bases in between. The CDR3 extends over 14 amino acids. Naive CD8 populations comprised CD45RO-negative cells positively selected for CCR7, excluding terminally differentiated effector memory CD45RA+ cells. In regard to this clone: What it binds is unknown.

The clonotype originates from a man between 18 and 29 years old in good health. Specimen: naive CD8+ T cells sorted from blood. The chain is built from TRBV29-1 and TRBJ1-2, with unresolved D. The chain's CDR3 is CSVDKAEKNYGYTF. As DNA, the CDR3 is TGCAGCGTTGATAAGGCAGAGAAAAACTATGGCTACACCTTC.